This T cell receptor (beta chain) was sequenced for a study of blood T cells in healthy people across ages. Study-wide points: Greater diversity and more naive CD4+ cells were seen in long-lived donors than in aged donors.

Regarding this clonotype: No antigen is known for it. This may be a read error: a much more frequent sequence differs by one nucleotide.

V lost 5 bases, J lost 3 bases, and 9 bases stayed unmatched. The germline V gene has CDR1 DFQATT and CDR2 SNEGSKA (reference sequence). The CDR3 extends over 15 amino acids. Primers used in a second PCR of roughly 7 to 12 cycles were a sample-barcoded 5' primer and a J-beta primer mix. TCRdb re-derived calls from the 5' RACE reads in MiXCR, one entry per CDR3 protein. The sample records about 1.6 million distinct CDR3 sequences, 30% to 40% being singletons. The V gene is TRBV20-1, the J gene TRBJ2-7, with TRBD2 identical over 11 bases. The sample taken for sequencing was blood. This sequence was found in a woman in her twenties or thirties in good health. CDR3: CSAVRLAGGFYEQYF. The CDR3 DNA reads as TGCAGTGCTGTCAGGCTAGCGGGGGGATTCTACGAGCAGTACTTC.